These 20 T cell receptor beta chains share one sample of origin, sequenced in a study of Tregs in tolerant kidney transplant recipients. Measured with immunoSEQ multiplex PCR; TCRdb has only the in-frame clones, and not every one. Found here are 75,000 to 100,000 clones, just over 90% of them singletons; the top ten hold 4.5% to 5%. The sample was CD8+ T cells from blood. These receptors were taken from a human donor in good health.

The CDR3 sequence: CASSIGVAGYDYNEQFF. CDR3 bases: TGTGCCAGTAGTATAGGGGTAGCGGGCTATGACTACAATGAGCAGTTCTTC. The rearrangement uses TRBV19 and TRBJ2-1; 7 bases are a match to TRBD2. Germline V CDR1 and CDR2: LNHDA, SQIVND (reference sequence). V shed 1 base, J shed 3 bases, and the junction held 9 bases outside the gene matches. The CDR3 has 17 amino acids. Using reference TRBV19 and TRBJ2-1 for the parts outside the CDR3, the full variable domain is DGGITQSPKYLFRKEGQNVTLSCEQNLNHDAMYWYRQDPGQGLRLIYYSQIVNDFQKGDIAEGYSVSREKKESFPLTVTSAQKNPTAFYLCASSIGVAGYDYNEQFFGPGTRLTVL.

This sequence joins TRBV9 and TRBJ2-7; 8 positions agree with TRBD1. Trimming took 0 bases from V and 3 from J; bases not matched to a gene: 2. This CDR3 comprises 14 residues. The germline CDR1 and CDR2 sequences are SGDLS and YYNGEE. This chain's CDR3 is CASSVGTGHYEQYF. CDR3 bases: TGTGCCAGCAGCGTAGGGACAGGGCACTACGAGCAGTACTTC.

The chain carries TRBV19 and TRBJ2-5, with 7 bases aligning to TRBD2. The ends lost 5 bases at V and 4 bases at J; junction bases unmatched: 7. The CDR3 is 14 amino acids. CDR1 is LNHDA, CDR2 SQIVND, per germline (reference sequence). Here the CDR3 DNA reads TGTGCCAGTAGTTTCGTCGGGGGGAGAGAGACCCAGTACTTC. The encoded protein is CASSFVGGRETQYF.

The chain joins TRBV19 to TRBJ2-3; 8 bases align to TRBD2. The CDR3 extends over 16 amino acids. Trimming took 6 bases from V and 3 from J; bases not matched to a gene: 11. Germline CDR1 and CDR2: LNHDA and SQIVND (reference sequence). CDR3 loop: CASSTPFAGGTDTQYF. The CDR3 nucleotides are TGTGCCAGTAGCACCCCCTTTGCGGGAGGTACAGATACGCAGTATTTT.

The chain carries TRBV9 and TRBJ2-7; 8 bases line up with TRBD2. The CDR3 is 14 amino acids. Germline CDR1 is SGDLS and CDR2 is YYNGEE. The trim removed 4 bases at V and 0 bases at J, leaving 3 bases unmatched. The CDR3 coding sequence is TGTGCCAGCAGCCCCGGGAGGGCCTCCTACGAGCAGTACTTC. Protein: CASSPGRASYEQYF.

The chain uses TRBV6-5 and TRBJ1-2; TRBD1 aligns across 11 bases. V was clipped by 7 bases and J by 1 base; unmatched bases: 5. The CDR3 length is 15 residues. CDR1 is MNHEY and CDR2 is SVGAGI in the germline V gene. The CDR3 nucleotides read TGTGCCAGCAACCCGGGACAGGGGGATAACTATGGCTACACCTTC. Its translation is CASNPGQGDNYGYTF.

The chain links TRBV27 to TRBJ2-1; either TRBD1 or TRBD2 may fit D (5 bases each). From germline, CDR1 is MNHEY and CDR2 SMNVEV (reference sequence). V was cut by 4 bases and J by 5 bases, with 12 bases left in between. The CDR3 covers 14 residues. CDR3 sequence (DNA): TGTGCCAGCAGTTCGCTTAGGGGAGACAATGAGCAGTTCTTC. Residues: CASSSLRGDNEQFF.

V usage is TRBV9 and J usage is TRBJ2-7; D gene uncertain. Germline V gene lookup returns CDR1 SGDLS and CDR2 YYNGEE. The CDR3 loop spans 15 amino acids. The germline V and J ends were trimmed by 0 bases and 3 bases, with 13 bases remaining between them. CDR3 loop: CASSVASSASYEQYF. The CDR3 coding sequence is TGTGCCAGCAGCGTAGCCAGCTCGGCCAGCTACGAGCAGTACTTC.

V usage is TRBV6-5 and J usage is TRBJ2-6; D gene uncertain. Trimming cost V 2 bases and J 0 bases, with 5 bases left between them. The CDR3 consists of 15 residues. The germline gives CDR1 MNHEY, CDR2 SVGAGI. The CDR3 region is CASSYEDSGANVLTF. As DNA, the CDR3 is TGTGCCAGCAGTTACGAGGACTCTGGGGCCAACGTCCTGACTTTC.

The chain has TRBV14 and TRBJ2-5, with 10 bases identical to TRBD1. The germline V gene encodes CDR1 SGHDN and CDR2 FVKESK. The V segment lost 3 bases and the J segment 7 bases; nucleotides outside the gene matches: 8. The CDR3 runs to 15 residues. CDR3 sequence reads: CASSHPGTGAGTQYF. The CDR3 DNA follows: TGTGCCAGCAGCCATCCCGGGACAGGGGCGGGGACCCAGTACTTC.

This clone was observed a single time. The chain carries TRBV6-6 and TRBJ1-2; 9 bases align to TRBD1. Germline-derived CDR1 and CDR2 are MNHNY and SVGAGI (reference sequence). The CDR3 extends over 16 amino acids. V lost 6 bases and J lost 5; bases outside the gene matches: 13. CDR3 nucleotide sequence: TGTGCCAGCAGCCCCATAGGGGACAGGGCGGGTTATGGCTACACCTTC. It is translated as CASSPIGDRAGYGYTF.

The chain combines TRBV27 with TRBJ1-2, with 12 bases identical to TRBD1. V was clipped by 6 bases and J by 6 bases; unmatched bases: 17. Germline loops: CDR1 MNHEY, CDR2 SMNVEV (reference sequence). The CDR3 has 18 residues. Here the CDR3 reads CASSPPPGQGAGRNGYTF. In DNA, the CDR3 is TGTGCCAGCAGCCCTCCCCCGGGACAGGGGGCTGGGAGGAATGGCTACACCTTC.

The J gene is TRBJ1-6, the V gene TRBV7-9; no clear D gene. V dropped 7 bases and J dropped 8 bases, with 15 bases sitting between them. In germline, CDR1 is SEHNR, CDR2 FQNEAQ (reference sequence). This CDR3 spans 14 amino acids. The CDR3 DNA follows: TGTGCCAGCACCTCCGGGCTGGGATATTCACCCCTCCACTTT. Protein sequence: CASTSGLGYSPLHF.

The CDR3 sequence: CASSSGQGNSPLHF. The DNA for the CDR3 is TGTGCCAGCAGCTCAGGACAGGGAAATTCACCCCTCCACTTT. The chain recombines TRBV7-9 with TRBJ1-6; 8 bases agree with TRBD1. The CDR3 is made up of 14 amino acids. Germline V gene data show CDR1 as SEHNR and CDR2 as FQNEAQ (reference sequence). J was trimmed by 7 bases and V by 4 bases; bases with no gene match: 3.

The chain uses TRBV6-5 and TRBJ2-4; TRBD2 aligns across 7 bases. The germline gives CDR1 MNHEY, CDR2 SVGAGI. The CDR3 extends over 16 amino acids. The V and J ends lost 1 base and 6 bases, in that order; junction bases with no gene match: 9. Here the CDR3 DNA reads TGTGCCAGCAGTTACTGGGGGGAGGGCCGGGGAAACATTCAGTACTTC. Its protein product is CASSYWGEGRGNIQYF.

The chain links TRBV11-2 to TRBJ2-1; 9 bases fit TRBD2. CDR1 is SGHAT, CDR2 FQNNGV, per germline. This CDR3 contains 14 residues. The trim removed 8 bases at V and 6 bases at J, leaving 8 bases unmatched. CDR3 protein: CASQLSGSGNEQFF. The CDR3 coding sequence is TGTGCCAGCCAGCTTAGCGGGAGTGGCAATGAGCAGTTCTTC.

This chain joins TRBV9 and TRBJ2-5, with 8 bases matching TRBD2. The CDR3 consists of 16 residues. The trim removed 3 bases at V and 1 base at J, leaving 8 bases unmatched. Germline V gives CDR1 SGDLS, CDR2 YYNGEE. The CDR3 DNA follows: TGTGCCAGCAGCGGCTCGGGAGGGCCCTTCCAAGAGACCCAGTACTTC. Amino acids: CASSGSGGPFQETQYF.

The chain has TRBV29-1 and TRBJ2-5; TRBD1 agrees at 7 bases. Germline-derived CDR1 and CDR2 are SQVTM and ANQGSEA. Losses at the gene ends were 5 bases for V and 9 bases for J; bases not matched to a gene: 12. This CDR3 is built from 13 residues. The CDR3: CSVPPRDSSAQYF. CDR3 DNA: TGCAGCGTTCCCCCCCGGGACAGCTCAGCCCAGTACTTC.

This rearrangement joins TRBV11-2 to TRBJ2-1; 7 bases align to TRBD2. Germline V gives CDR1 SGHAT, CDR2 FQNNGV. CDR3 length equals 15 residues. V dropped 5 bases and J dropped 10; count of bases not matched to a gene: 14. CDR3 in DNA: TGTGCCAGCAGCCCAATAGCCAGGGCGGGAGTCGAGCAGTTCTTC. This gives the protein CASSPIARAGVEQFF.

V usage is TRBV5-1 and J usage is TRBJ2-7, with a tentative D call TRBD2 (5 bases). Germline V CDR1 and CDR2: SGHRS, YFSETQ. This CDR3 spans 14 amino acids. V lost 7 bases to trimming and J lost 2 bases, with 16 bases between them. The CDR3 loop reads CASREDWTTYEQYF. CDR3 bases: TGCGCCAGCCGAGAGGACTGGACGACCTACGAGCAGTACTTC. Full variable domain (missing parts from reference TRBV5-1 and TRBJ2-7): KAGVTQTPRYLIKTRGQQVTLSCSPISGHRSVSWYQQTPGQGLQFLFEYFSETQRNKGNFPGRFSGRQFSNSRSEMNVSTLELGDSALYLCASREDWTTYEQYFGPGTRLTVT.